The text below deals with one TCR beta chain. Its specificity is not known. The data were taken from a study of blood T cells in healthy people across ages. Next came a second PCR, run for about 7 to 12 cycles, which used a sample-barcoded 5' primer along with a J-beta primer mix. Every single cDNA molecule received a tag from a template-switch adaptor with 12 random nucleotides. TCRdb re-called the 5' RACE reads with MiXCR, one entry per CDR3 protein. The sample holds some 890,000 distinct CDR3 sequences, roughly 29% seen once. General study findings and limits: Unsorted PBMCs prevented conclusive naive versus antigen-experienced comparison.

A further study also used this sample, focusing on T cells of mothers and their children. As reported in that work: The TCR beta CDR3 read count exceeded 9 million for each mother and was some 2.7 million for each child.

The receptor was isolated from a woman aged 40 to 50 in good health. Specimen: blood.

CDR3 nucleotides: TGTGCCAGCAGCTTAGTCGCCCAGACCTACGAGCAGTACTTC. As protein: CASSLVAQTYEQYF. The rearrangement uses TRBV7-6 and TRBJ2-7, with unresolved D. The CDR3 covers 14 residues. V gave up 1 base and J gave up 2 bases, with 9 bases separating them. Per germline, CDR1 SGHVS and CDR2 FNYEAQ.